Reported below is one T cell receptor beta chain. The data were obtained in a study of blood T cell repertoires in COVID-19. In the original processing: Counts of nucleated cells, estimated from reference gene primer amplification, were obtained. Sequencing was performed with immunoSEQ multiplex PCR; in TCRdb, only in-frame clones are kept and a portion is missing. V and J calls and clone size are those listed in that table; D and trimming were worked out from the DNA. This table holds about 330,000 clones, about 92% found once. This CDR3 has 16 amino acids. Germline assignment: CDR1 SGHTA and CDR2 FQGNSA. V was shortened by 0 bases and J by 0 bases, with 9 bases between the two germline ends.

The material sequenced was PBMCs or T cells enriched from blood (not recorded which). This sequence was found in a young woman who had recovered from COVID-19. The rearrangement links TRBV7-2 to TRBJ1-3, with unresolved D. CDR3 nucleotide sequence: TGTGCCAGCAGCTTAGCGTTCCGAGACTCTGGAAACACCATATATTTT. Translating gives CASSLAFRDSGNTIYF.